This T cell receptor beta chain was sequenced for a study of regulatory T cells in long-lasting Graves disease. The study's findings and limits: New patients shared fewer public clonotypes (about 1,000) than persistent patients did (about 3,000).

In this sample, this clonotype turned up many times. What it binds is unknown. As to time point: newly diagnosed GD, antithyroid drugs for less than 3 months. Scientists built the TCR library using RNA that was extracted from PBMCs. For TCR beta, libraries came from iRepertoire HTBI primers and Arm-PCR of CDR3 regions. TCRdb reprocessed the multiplex PCR reads with MiXCR, giving one entry per CDR3 protein. The table records a few hundred thousand distinct CDR3 sequences, just over 20% of them present only once. The sequences come from peripheral blood mononuclear cells (PBMCs), collected at new diagnosis, from a patient treated with antithyroid drugs. This receptor was obtained from a female donor with Graves disease.

The CDR3 spells CASSLRPSRTDTQYF. The CDR3 bases are TGTGCCAGCAGCTTAAGGCCAAGCCGGACAGATACGCAGTATTTT. The chain has TRBV7-3 and TRBJ2-3; D is undetermined. Germline CDR1 and CDR2: SGHTA and FQGTGA. The CDR3 totals 15 residues. V was pared by 1 base and J by 3 bases, with 11 bases between. Looking up the rest from reference TRBV7-3 and TRBJ2-3 gives the full variable domain: GAGVSQTPSNKVTEKGKYVELRCDPISGHTALYWYRQSLGQGPEFLIYFQGTGAADDSGLPNDRFFAVRPEGSVSTLKIQRTERGDSAVYLCASSLRPSRTDTQYFGPGTRLTVL.